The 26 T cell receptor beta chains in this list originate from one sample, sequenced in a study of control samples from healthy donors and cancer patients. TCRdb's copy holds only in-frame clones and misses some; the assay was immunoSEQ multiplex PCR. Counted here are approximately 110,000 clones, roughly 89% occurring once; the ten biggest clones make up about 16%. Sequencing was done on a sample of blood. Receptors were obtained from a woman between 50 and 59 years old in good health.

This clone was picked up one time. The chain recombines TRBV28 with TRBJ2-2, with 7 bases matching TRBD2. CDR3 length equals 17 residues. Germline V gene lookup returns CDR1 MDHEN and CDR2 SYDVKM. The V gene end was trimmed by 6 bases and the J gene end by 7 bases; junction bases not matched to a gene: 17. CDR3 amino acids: CASRPQGGLNWGGELFF. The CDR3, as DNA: TGTGCCAGCAGACCTCAGGGAGGGCTTAATTGGGGCGGGGAGCTGTTTTTT.

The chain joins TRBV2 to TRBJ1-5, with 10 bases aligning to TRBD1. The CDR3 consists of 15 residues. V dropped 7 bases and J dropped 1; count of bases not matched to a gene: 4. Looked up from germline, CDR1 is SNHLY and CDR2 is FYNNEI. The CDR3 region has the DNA TGTGCCAGCACCGGGACAGGGGCCAGCAATCAGCCCCAGCATTTT. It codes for CASTGTGASNQPQHF.

The CDR3 DNA reads as TGCGCCAGCAGCCAGGGACAGGGTTCCTACGAGCAGTACTTC. Translating gives CASSQGQGSYEQYF. This sequence joins TRBV4-1 and TRBJ2-7, with 9 bases that match TRBD1. Trimming cost V 3 bases and J 1 base; bases outside gene matches: 1. Per the germline V gene, CDR1 is MGHRA and CDR2 is YSYEKL. The CDR3 consists of 14 residues.

The chain's CDR3 is CATSDLPSDSGELFF. In DNA, the CDR3 is TGTGCCACCAGTGATTTGCCCAGCGATTCCGGGGAGCTGTTTTTT. The chain couples TRBV24-1 to TRBJ2-2, with D hard to call. Per the germline V gene, CDR1 is KGHDR and CDR2 is SFDVKD. The ends were cut back, 0 bases at V and 6 bases at J, with 10 bases in the middle. The CDR3 loop spans 15 amino acids.

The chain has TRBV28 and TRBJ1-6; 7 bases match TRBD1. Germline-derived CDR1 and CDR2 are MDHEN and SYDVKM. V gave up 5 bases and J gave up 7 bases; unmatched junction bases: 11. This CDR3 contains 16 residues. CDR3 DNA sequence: TGTGCCAGCAGTGCCAACTCCGGGACAGTAAATTCACCCCTCCACTTT. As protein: CASSANSGTVNSPLHF.

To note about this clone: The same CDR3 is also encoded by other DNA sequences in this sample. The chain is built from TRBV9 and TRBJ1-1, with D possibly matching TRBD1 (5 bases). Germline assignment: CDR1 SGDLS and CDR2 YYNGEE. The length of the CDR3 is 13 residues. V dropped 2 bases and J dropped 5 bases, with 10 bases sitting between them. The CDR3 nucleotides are TGTGCCAGCAGCGTCCAGGGTCGAACTGAAGCTTTCTTT. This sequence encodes CASSVQGRTEAFF.

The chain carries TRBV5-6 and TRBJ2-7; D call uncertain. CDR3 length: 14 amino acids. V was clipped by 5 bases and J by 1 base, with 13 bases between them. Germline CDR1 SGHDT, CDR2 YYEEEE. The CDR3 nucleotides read TGTGCCAGCAGTCCCCCGGGCCGATCCTACGAGCAGTACGTC. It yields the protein CASSPPGRSYEQYV.

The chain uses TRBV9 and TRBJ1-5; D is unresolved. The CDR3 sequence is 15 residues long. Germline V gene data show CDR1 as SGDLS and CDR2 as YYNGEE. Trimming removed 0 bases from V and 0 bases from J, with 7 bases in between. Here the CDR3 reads CASSVAGDSNQPQHF. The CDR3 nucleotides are TGTGCCAGCAGCGTAGCCGGTGATAGCAATCAGCCCCAGCATTTT. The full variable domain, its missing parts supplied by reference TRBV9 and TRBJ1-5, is DSGVTQTPKHLITATGQRVTLRCSPRSGDLSVYWYQQSLDQGLQFLIQYYNGEERAKGNILERFSAQQFPDLHSELNLSSLELGDSALYFCASSVAGDSNQPQHFGDGTRLSIL.

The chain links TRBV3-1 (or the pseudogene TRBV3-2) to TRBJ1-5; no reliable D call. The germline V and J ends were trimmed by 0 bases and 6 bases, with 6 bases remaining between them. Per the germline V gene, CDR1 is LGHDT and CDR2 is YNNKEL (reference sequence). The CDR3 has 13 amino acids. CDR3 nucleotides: TGTGCCAGCAGCCAAGATCCCGGTCAGCCCCAGCATTTT. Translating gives CASSQDPGQPQHF.

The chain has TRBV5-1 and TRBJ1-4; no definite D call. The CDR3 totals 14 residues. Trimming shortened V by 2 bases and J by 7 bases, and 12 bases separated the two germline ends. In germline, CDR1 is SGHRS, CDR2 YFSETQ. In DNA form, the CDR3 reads TGCGCCAGCAGCTTAGACGGGCGGACTGAAAAACTGTTTTTT. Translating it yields CASSLDGRTEKLFF.

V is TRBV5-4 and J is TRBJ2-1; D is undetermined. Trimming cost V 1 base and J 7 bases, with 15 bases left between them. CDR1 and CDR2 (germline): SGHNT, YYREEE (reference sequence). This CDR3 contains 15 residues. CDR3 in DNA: TGTGCCAGCAGCTTGAGCATAGCCTTACAAAATGAGCAGTTCTTC. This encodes CASSLSIALQNEQFF.

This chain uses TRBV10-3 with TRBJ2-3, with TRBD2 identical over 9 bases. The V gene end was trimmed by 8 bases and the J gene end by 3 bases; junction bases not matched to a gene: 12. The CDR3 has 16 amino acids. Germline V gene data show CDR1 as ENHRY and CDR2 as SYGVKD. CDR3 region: CAIRPLGGRETDTQYF. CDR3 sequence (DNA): TGTGCCATCCGGCCATTAGGCGGGAGGGAGACAGATACGCAGTATTTT.

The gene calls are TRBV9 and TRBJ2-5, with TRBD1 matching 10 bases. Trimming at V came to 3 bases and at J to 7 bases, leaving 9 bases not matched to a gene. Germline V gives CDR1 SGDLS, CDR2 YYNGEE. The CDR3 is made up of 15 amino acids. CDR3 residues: CASSGGTGEEVTQYF. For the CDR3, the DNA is TGTGCCAGCAGCGGGGGGACAGGGGAGGAGGTGACCCAGTACTTC.

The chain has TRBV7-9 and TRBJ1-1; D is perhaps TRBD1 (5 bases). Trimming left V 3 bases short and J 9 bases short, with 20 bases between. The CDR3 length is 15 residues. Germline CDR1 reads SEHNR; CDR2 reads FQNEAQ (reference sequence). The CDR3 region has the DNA TGTGCCAGCAGCTTCGAGACGGGGCGGTTATCCAAAGCTTTCTTT. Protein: CASSFETGRLSKAFF.

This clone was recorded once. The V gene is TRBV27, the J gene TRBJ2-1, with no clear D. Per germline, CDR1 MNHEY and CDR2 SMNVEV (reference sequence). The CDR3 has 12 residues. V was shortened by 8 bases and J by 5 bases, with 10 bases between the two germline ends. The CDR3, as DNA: TGTGCCAGCTCCCCACCCGACAATGAGCAGTTCTTC. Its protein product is CASSPPDNEQFF.

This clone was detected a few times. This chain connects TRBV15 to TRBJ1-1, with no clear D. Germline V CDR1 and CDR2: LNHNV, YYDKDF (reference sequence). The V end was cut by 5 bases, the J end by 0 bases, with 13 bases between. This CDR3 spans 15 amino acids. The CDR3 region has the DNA TGTGCCACCAGCCTGGATCGGGTCATGAACACTGAAGCTTTCTTT. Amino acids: CATSLDRVMNTEAFF.

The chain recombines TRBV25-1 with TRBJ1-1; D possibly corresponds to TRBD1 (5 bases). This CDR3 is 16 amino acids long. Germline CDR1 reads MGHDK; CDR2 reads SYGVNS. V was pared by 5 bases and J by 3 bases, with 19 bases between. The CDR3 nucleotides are TGTGCCAGCAGTACTATCTCGGGACCCCTCTACACTGAAGCTTTCTTT. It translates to CASSTISGPLYTEAFF.

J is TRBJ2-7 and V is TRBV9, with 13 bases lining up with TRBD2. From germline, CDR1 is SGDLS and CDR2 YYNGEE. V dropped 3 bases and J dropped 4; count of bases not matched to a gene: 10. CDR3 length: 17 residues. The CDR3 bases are TGTGCCAGCAGCGGAGGACTAGCGGGGGCCCTCCAATACGAGCAGTACTTC. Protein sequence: CASSGGLAGALQYEQYF.

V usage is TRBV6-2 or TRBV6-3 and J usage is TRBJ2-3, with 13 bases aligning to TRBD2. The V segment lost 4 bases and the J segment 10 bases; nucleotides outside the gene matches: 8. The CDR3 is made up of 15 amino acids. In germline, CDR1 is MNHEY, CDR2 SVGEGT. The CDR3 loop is CASSSTGLAGEAQYF. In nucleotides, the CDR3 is TGTGCCAGCAGTTCTACCGGACTAGCGGGGGAGGCGCAGTATTTT.

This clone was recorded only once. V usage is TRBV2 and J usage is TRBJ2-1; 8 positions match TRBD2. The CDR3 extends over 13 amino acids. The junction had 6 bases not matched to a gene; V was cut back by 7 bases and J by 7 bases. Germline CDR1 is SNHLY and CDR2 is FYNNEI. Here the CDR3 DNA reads TGTGCCAGCATAGCGGGACTGGGAAATGAGCAGTTCTTC. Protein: CASIAGLGNEQFF.

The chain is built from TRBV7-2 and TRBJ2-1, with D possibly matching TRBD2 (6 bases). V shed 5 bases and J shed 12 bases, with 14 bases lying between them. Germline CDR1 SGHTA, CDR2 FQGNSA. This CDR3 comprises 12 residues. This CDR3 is CASSPPGGLQFF. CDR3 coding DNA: TGTGCCAGCAGCCCCCCCGGGGGTCTGCAGTTCTTC.

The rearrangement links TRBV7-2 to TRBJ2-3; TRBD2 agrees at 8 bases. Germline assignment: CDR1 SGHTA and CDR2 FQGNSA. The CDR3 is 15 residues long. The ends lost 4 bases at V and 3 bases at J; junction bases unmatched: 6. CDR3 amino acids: CASSSQAGVTDTQYF. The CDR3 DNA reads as TGTGCCAGCAGCTCCCAAGCGGGGGTTACAGATACGCAGTATTTT.

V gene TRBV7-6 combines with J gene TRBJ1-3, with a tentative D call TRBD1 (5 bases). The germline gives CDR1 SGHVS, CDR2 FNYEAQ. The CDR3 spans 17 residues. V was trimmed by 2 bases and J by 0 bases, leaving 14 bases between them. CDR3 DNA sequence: TGTGCCAGCAGCTTAAGGCAGGGCGCCAGCTCTGGAAACACCATATATTTT. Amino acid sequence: CASSLRQGASSGNTIYF.

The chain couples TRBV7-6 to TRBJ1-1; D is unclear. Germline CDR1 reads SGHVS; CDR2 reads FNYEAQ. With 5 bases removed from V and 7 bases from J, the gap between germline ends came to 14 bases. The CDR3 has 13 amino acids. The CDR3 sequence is CASSPPPGNEAFF. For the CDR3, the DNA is TGTGCCAGCAGCCCCCCCCCGGGAAATGAAGCTTTCTTT.

CDR3 protein: CASSPWVNAQHF. The DNA of the CDR3 is TGTGCCAGCAGCCCCTGGGTGAACGCCCAGCATTTT. The chain recombines TRBV28 with TRBJ1-5; D is unresolved. The germline gives CDR1 MDHEN, CDR2 SYDVKM. This CDR3 contains 12 residues. V was trimmed by 6 bases and J by 11 bases, leaving 14 bases between them.

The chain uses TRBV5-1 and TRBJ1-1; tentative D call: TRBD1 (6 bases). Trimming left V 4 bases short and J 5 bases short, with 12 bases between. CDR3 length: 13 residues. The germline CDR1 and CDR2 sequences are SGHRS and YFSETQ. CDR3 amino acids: CASSEGGGTEAFF. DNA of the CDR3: TGCGCCAGCAGCGAAGGAGGGGGGACTGAAGCTTTCTTT.